These 30 T cell receptor beta chains came from one sample sequenced in a study of long-term antiretroviral therapy in people with HIV. With survey level as its setting, the immunoSEQ assay was v3.0. Sequenced by immunoSEQ multiplex PCR; TCRdb stores in-frame clones only, minus some. Of over 25,000 clones in the sample, more than 70% are singletons; the top ten hold roughly 9.3%. The specimen comprised unsorted PBMCs, sampled 1.5 years before starting antiretroviral therapy. These receptors originate from a man between 18 and 35 years old with HIV.

About this clone: Different DNA sequences within this sample yield the same CDR3. The chain recombines TRBV4-2 with TRBJ2-7, with TRBD2 identical over 11 bases. Germline V CDR1 and CDR2: LGHNA, YNFKEQ. The CDR3 totals 14 residues. The V segment lost 5 bases and the J segment 3 bases; nucleotides outside the gene matches: 3. The CDR3 region has the DNA TGTGCCAGCAGCTTCGGGACTAGCGGCTACGAGCAGTACTTC. Translating it yields CASSFGTSGYEQYF.

V usage is TRBV5-1 and J usage is TRBJ2-5, with 7 bases matching TRBD1. V was pared by 5 bases and J by 5 bases, with 12 bases of the junction left unmatched. CDR1 SGHRS and CDR2 YFSETQ come from the germline V gene. CDR3 size: 15 residues. Written as DNA, the CDR3 is TGCGCCAGCAGAGCGGAAGGGGGCCCCAGGGAGACCCAGTACTTC. It specifies CASRAEGGPRETQYF.

This clone was detected only a few times. The CDR3 loop reads CASHPGQGYEQYF. The CDR3, as DNA: TGCGCCAGCCACCCGGGACAGGGCTACGAGCAGTACTTC. The J gene is TRBJ2-7, the V gene TRBV5-1, with TRBD1 matching over 9 bases. Losses at the gene ends were 7 bases for V and 3 bases for J; bases not matched to a gene: 5. CDR1 and CDR2 from the germline V gene are SGHRS and YFSETQ. This CDR3 is 13 amino acids long.

This clone appeared a single time. This chain uses TRBV28 with TRBJ2-1; 11 bases agree with TRBD2. Germline trimming cut 5 bases from V and 7 bases from J; bases unmatched to any gene: 7. Germline CDR1 reads MDHEN; CDR2 reads SYDVKM. CDR3 length: 15 amino acids. The chain's CDR3 is CASSDSGRAGNEQFF. As DNA, the CDR3 is TGTGCCAGCAGTGATAGCGGGAGGGCCGGTAATGAGCAGTTCTTC.

Details on this clone: Other DNA sequences in the sample encode the same CDR3. The V call is TRBV5-4, the J call TRBJ2-3, with D tentatively TRBD1 (5 bases). The germline CDR1 and CDR2 sequences are SGHNT and YYREEE (reference sequence). CDR3 length equals 15 residues. V was clipped by 0 bases and J by 1 base, with 9 bases between them. The CDR3, as DNA: TGTGCCAGCAGCTTGGGGGGCAGAGGCACAGATACGCAGTATTTT. Translation gives CASSLGGRGTDTQYF.

This chain links TRBV29-1 with TRBJ2-3; possibly TRBD1 for D (6 bases). Germline loops: CDR1 SQVTM, CDR2 ANQGSEA. Between the trimmed V and J ends, which lost 7 bases and 0 bases, there was a span of 14 bases. The CDR3 sequence is 14 residues long. The CDR3 nucleotides are TGCAGCGCCGCCAGGGGATCTAGCACAGATACGCAGTATTTT. It is translated as CSAARGSSTDTQYF.

The chain carries TRBV7-9 and TRBJ1-2, with D unclear. Per the germline V gene, CDR1 is SEHNR and CDR2 is FQNEAQ (reference sequence). The CDR3 sequence is 16 residues long. The germline V and J ends were trimmed by 4 bases and 4 bases, with 19 bases remaining between them. CDR3 residues: CASSSASDGTIYGYTF. In DNA, the CDR3 is TGTGCCAGCAGCTCGGCCTCCGACGGTACCATCTATGGCTACACCTTC.

This clone turned up a few times. The CDR3 region is CASSEGLIMNTEAFF. The DNA of the CDR3 is TGTGCCAGCAGTGAGGGACTGATTATGAACACTGAAGCTTTCTTT. The chain uses TRBV25-1 and TRBJ1-1; D might be TRBD1 (5 bases). CDR1 MGHDK and CDR2 SYGVNS come from the germline V gene. The V and J ends lost 3 bases and 0 bases respectively, with 11 bases between them. This CDR3 has 15 residues.

V gene TRBV5-1 combines with J gene TRBJ2-3; no reliable D call. V was cut by 0 bases and J by 4 bases, with 3 bases left in between. The V gene's germline CDR1 is SGHRS and CDR2 YFSETQ. There are 12 residues in the CDR3. For the CDR3, the DNA is TGCGCCAGCAGCTTGGCCGCAGATACGCAGTATTTT. This translates into CASSLAADTQYF.

This chain uses TRBV25-1 with TRBJ1-2; maybe TRBD1 (5 bases). The CDR3 sequence is 14 residues long. Germline lookup yields CDR1 MGHDK and CDR2 SYGVNS. Trimming stripped 3 bases from V and 6 bases from J, with 14 bases between. CDR3 protein: CASSDAGSRDGYTF. Here the CDR3 DNA reads TGTGCCAGCAGTGACGCGGGGTCCAGGGATGGCTACACCTTC.

The chain is built from TRBV9 and TRBJ2-5; no firm D call. This CDR3 spans 12 amino acids. CDR1 and CDR2 from the germline V gene are SGDLS and YYNGEE. Trimming left V 0 bases short and J 7 bases short, with 7 bases between. CDR3 in DNA: TGTGCCAGCAGCGTAGGGTCCGGGACCCAGTACTTC. This translates into CASSVGSGTQYF.

This chain links TRBV11-2 with TRBJ1-2, with no clear D. V dropped 5 bases and J dropped 8 bases, with 15 bases sitting between them. In germline, CDR1 is SGHAT, CDR2 FQNNGV. CDR3 length: 13 amino acids. CDR3 loop: CASSPGPTGGYTF. CDR3 nucleotides: TGTGCCAGCAGCCCGGGCCCGACGGGGGGCTACACCTTC.

The chain is built from TRBV6-5 and TRBJ2-7; D remains ambiguous. CDR1 MNHEY and CDR2 SVGAGI come from the germline V gene. With 4 bases removed from V and 4 bases from J, the gap between germline ends came to 8 bases. The CDR3 is 12 residues long. CDR3 in amino acids: CASSSQRYEQYF. For the CDR3, the DNA is TGTGCCAGCAGTTCCCAGAGGTACGAGCAGTACTTC.

The J gene is TRBJ2-1, the V gene TRBV9, with 11 bases identical to TRBD2. Losses at the gene ends were 0 bases for V and 8 bases for J; bases not matched to a gene: 4. CDR1 SGDLS and CDR2 YYNGEE come from the germline V gene. This CDR3 is built from 15 residues. CDR3 residues: CASSVGIAGGDEQFF. CDR3 DNA: TGTGCCAGCAGCGTAGGGATAGCGGGGGGGGATGAGCAGTTCTTC. Complete variable domain (other parts from reference TRBV9 and TRBJ2-1): DSGVTQTPKHLITATGQRVTLRCSPRSGDLSVYWYQQSLDQGLQFLIQYYNGEERAKGNILERFSAQQFPDLHSELNLSSLELGDSALYFCASSVGIAGGDEQFFGPGTRLTVL.

The chain is built from TRBV5-8 and TRBJ1-1; D gene unclear. Germline V gene data show CDR1 as SGHTS and CDR2 as YDEGEE. V was trimmed by 1 base and J by 5 bases, leaving 6 bases between them. The CDR3 loop spans 12 amino acids. CDR3 in amino acids: CASSLRRTEAFF. The CDR3 DNA follows: TGTGCCAGCAGCTTGAGAAGGACTGAAGCTTTCTTT. The full variable domain, completed using reference TRBV5-8 and TRBJ1-1, is EAGVTQSPTHLIKTRGQQATLRCSPISGHTSVYWYQQALGLGLQFLLWYDEGEERNRGNFPPRFSGRQFPNYSSELNVNALELEDSALYLCASSLRRTEAFFGQGTRLTVV.

The J gene is TRBJ2-1, the V gene TRBV5-4; 7 positions match TRBD2. The germline gives CDR1 SGHNT, CDR2 YYREEE (reference sequence). The CDR3 loop spans 17 amino acids. J gave up 4 bases and V 4 bases, and 14 bases lay outside the gene matches. The CDR3 loop reads CASSPGTGGRSYNEQFF. The DNA of the CDR3 is TGTGCCAGCAGCCCGGGGACTGGCGGGAGATCTTACAATGAGCAGTTCTTC.

This chain connects TRBV19 to TRBJ1-1; D uncertain. V lost 7 bases, J lost 11 bases, and 11 bases lay in between. CDR3 length: 10 residues. CDR1 and CDR2 from the germline V gene are LNHDA and SQIVND (reference sequence). The CDR3 is CASMGRGAFF. The CDR3 region has the DNA TGTGCCAGTATGGGAAGAGGGGCTTTCTTT.

In DNA form, the CDR3 reads TGTGCCAGCAGCTCCGGGGAAACTCTGGGAGGCTACACCTTC. Encoded protein: CASSSGETLGGYTF. The chain carries TRBV7-2 and TRBJ1-2; the D is unclear. Germline V gene data show CDR1 as SGHTA and CDR2 as FQGNSA. The CDR3 is 14 amino acids. Trimming removed 4 bases at V and 8 bases at J, with 17 bases between. The variable domain in full, with the rest retrieved from reference TRBV7-2 and TRBJ1-2, is GAGVSQSPSNKVTEKGKDVELRCDPISGHTALYWYRQSLGQGLEFLIYFQGNSAPDKSGLPSDRFSAERTGGSVSTLTIQRTQQEDSAVYLCASSSGETLGGYTFGSGTRLTVV.

The chain recombines TRBV7-2 with TRBJ1-5; tentative D call: TRBD1 (6 bases). There are 16 residues in the CDR3. The V end lost 2 bases, the J end lost 1 base, and 12 bases lay between the germline ends. Germline CDR1 reads SGHTA; CDR2 reads FQGNSA. The CDR3 nucleotides read TGTGCCAGCAGCTTAAACAGGGATGGGAGCAATCAGCCCCAGCATTTT. Protein: CASSLNRDGSNQPQHF.

The chain uses TRBV7-2 and TRBJ2-3; TRBD1 aligns across 9 bases. The CDR3 covers 17 residues. The germline V gene has CDR1 SGHTA and CDR2 FQGNSA. V dropped 5 bases and J dropped 3; count of bases not matched to a gene: 12. This CDR3 is CASSPGYRGRLTDTQYF. CDR3 sequence (DNA): TGTGCCAGCAGCCCGGGCTACAGGGGGCGGCTAACAGATACGCAGTATTTT.

This clone was seen only once. This chain uses TRBV5-1 with TRBJ1-1; possibly TRBD1 for D (5 bases). CDR1 and CDR2 from the germline V gene are SGHRS and YFSETQ. The germline V and J ends were trimmed by 4 bases and 7 bases, with 8 bases remaining between them. The CDR3 is 11 residues long. The CDR3 sequence: CASSPGVEAFF. The CDR3 DNA is TGCGCCAGCAGCCCGGGGGTTGAAGCTTTCTTT.

By share of the sample, this clone is medium-sized. The J gene is TRBJ1-3, the V gene TRBV2; D unclear. Germline CDR1 and CDR2: SNHLY and FYNNEI. With 4 bases removed from V and 0 bases from J, the gap between germline ends came to 13 bases. This CDR3 is 16 amino acids long. The CDR3 nucleotides read TGTGCCAGCAGTGCGTTCATCCCTTCCTCTGGAAACACCATATATTTT. It specifies CASSAFIPSSGNTIYF.

The rearrangement links TRBV28 to TRBJ1-2; D call uncertain. Germline CDR1 is MDHEN and CDR2 is SYDVKM. V was pared by 3 bases and J by 3 bases, with 5 bases between. The CDR3 consists of 12 residues. CDR3: CASSLIDYGYTF. In nucleotides, the CDR3 is TGTGCCAGCAGTTTGATAGACTATGGCTACACCTTC.

The CDR3 sequence: CATSVRQLYSYEQYF. The CDR3 nucleotides are TGTGCCACCTCAGTAAGACAGTTATACTCCTACGAGCAGTACTTC. This chain links TRBV6-1 with TRBJ2-7; D may be TRBD1 (5 bases). Germline V CDR1 and CDR2: MNHNS, SASEGT. The CDR3 has 15 amino acids. The germline V and J ends were trimmed by 10 bases and 0 bases, with 19 bases remaining between them.

The sample holds one count of this clone. The chain carries TRBV14 and TRBJ2-7, with TRBD2 identical over 12 bases. CDR3 length equals 17 residues. J was trimmed by 1 base and V by 0 bases; bases with no gene match: 4. Germline assignment: CDR1 SGHDN and CDR2 FVKESK. Here the CDR3 DNA reads TGTGCCAGCAGCCAAGACCTAGGACTAGCGGGATCCTACGAGCAGTACTTC. This gives the protein CASSQDLGLAGSYEQYF.

V usage is TRBV4-2 and J usage is TRBJ2-3, with 11 bases lining up with TRBD2. Germline values: CDR1 LGHNA, CDR2 YNFKEQ. The CDR3 extends over 18 amino acids. Losses at the gene ends were 2 bases for V and 1 base for J; bases not matched to a gene: 8. The CDR3 nucleotides are TGTGCCAGCAGCCAAACTAGCGGGGGAAACCCGGGCACAGATACGCAGTATTTT. Amino acid sequence: CASSQTSGGNPGTDTQYF.

V is TRBV6-1 and J is TRBJ2-3; no clear D. The CDR3 sequence is 13 residues long. Germline CDR1 is MNHNS and CDR2 is SASEGT. Trimming shortened V by 2 bases and J by 0 bases, and 3 bases separated the two germline ends. The CDR3 spells CASSELSTDTQYF. The CDR3 nucleotides read TGTGCCAGCAGTGAACTAAGCACAGATACGCAGTATTTT.

This rearrangement joins TRBV5-1 to TRBJ1-2; no reliable D call. V was cut by 4 bases and J by 4 bases, with 14 bases left in between. This CDR3 region has 14 residues. Germline CDR1 reads SGHRS; CDR2 reads YFSETQ. The CDR3 here is CASSPVVTSYGYTF. The CDR3 nucleotides are TGCGCCAGCAGCCCGGTCGTCACCAGCTATGGCTACACCTTC.

The CDR3 region is CASSEWKGVNTIYF. The CDR3 bases are TGTGCCAGCAGTGAATGGAAGGGAGTAAACACCATATATTTT. This rearrangement joins TRBV6-1 to TRBJ1-3; D is unresolved. Germline lookup yields CDR1 MNHNS and CDR2 SASEGT. Trimming pared 2 bases from V and 6 bases from J, leaving 11 bases between. The CDR3 consists of 14 residues.

The chain couples TRBV10-3 to TRBJ2-1, with D perhaps matching TRBD1 or TRBD2 (5 bases each). CDR1 is ENHRY, CDR2 SYGVKD, per germline. V dropped 0 bases and J dropped 13 bases, with 16 bases sitting between them. The length of the CDR3 is 14 residues. The CDR3 DNA reads TGTGCCATCAGTGAGTCGGAGACACCACGGGGCCAGTTCTTC. Translated, it gives CAISESETPRGQFF.